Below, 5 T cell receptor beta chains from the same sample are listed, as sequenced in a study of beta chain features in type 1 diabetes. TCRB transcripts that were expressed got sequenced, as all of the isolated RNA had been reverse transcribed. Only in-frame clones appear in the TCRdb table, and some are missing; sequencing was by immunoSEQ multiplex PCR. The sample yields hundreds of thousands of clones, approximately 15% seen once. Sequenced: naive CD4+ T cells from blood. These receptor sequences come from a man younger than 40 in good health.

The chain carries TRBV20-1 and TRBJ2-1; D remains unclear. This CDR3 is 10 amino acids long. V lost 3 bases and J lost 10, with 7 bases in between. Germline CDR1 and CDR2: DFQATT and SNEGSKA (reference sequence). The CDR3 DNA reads TGCAGTGCTAGCTACGGGGAGCAGTTCTTC. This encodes CSASYGEQFF.

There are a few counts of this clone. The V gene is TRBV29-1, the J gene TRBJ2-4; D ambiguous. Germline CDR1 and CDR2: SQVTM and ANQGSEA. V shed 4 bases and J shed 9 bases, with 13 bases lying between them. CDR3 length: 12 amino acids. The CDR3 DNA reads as TGCAGCGTTGTGGGGTTCAGTTTCATTCAGTACTTC. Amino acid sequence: CSVVGFSFIQYF.

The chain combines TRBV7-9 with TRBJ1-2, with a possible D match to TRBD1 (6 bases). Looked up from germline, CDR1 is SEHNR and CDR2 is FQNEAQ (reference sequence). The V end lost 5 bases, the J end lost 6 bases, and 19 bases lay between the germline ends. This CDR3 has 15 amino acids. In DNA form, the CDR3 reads TGTGCCAGCAGCCGACCCCCGGGGGCAGCAGATGGCTACACCTTC. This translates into CASSRPPGAADGYTF.

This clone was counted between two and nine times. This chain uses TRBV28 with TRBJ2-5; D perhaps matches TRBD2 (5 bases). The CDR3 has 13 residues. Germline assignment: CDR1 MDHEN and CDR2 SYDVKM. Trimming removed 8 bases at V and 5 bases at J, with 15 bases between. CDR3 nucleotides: TGTGCCAGCGGGAGTCCCCCCGGGGAGACCCAGTACTTC. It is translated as CASGSPPGETQYF.

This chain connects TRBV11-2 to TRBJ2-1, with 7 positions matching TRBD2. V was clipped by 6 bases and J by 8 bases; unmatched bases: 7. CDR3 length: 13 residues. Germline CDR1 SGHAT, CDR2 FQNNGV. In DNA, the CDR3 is TGTGCCAGCAGGATAAGCGGGAACCATGAGCAGTTCTTC. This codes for CASRISGNHEQFF.